This paragraph covers one T cell receptor beta chain sequence. The data were obtained in a study of blood T cell repertoires in COVID-19. Study-level information: The United States, Italy and Spain provided the acute and convalescent COVID-19 samples. T cells, B-cell-depleted T cells, or PBMCs provided the cDNA or gDNA that served as material.

Under the authors' procedure: Nucleated cell number was recorded as an estimate derived from reference gene primer amplification. Some clones are missing from TCRdb's copy, which holds only in-frame ones; the method was immunoSEQ multiplex PCR. V and J calls and clone size are copied from that table; D and trimming were computed from the DNA. The sample shows about 160,000 clones, roughly 90% of them seen only once. The CDR3 runs to 12 residues. The germline gives CDR1 MNHEY, CDR2 SVGAGI. V lost 8 bases to trimming and J lost 5 bases, with 10 bases between them. Sequencing used peripheral blood. This TCR came from a man aged 55 to 70 with active or convalescent COVID-19. The genes are TRBV6-5 and TRBJ1-5; tentatively, D is TRBD1 (5 bases). Written as DNA, the CDR3 is TGTGCCAGCGGAGGAGGGGATCAGCCCCAGCATTTT. Protein sequence: CASGGGDQPQHF.